These 2 T cell receptor beta chains share one sample of origin, sequenced in a study of blood T cell repertoires in COVID-19. TCRdb's copy holds only in-frame clones and misses some; the assay was immunoSEQ multiplex PCR. This sample has 120,000 to 150,000 clones, with roughly 84% found just once. Sequenced input: PBMCs or T cells enriched from blood (not recorded which). These receptors were taken from a woman aged 45-60 years who had been exposed to COVID-19.

The chain employs TRBV30 and TRBJ2-3; possible D gene TRBD2, 6 bases. There are 14 residues in the CDR3. Trimming shortened V by 2 bases and J by 4 bases, and 13 bases separated the two germline ends. The germline V gene has CDR1 GTSNPN and CDR2 SVGIG (reference sequence). This CDR3 is CAWSLTSGADTQYF. The CDR3 coding sequence is TGTGCCTGGAGTTTGACTTCGGGGGCAGATACGCAGTATTTT.

This chain connects TRBV20-1 to TRBJ2-7; no definite D call. Germline lookup yields CDR1 DFQATT and CDR2 SNEGSKA (reference sequence). The CDR3 runs 13 residues. V lost 3 bases to trimming and J lost 0 bases, with 9 bases between them. The CDR3 here is CSASVLNSYEQYF. CDR3 sequence (DNA): TGCAGTGCTAGTGTTCTTAACTCCTACGAGCAGTACTTC.